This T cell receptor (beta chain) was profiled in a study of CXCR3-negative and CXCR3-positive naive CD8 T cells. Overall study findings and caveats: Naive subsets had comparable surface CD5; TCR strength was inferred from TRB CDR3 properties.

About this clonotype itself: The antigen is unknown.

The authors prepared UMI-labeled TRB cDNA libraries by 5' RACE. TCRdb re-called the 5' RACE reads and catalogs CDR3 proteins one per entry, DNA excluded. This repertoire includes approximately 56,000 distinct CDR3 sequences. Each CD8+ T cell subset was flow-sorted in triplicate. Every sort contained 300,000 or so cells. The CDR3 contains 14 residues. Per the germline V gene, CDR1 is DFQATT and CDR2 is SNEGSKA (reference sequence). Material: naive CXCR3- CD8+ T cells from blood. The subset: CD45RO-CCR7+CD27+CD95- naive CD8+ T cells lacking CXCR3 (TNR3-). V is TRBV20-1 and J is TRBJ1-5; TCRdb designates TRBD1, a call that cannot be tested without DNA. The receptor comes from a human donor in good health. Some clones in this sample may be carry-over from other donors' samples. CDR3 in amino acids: CSAGGTGGSQPQHF.